The 19 T cell receptor beta chains presented below share a single source sample, sequenced in a study of OX40 agonist ivuxolimab in advanced cancers. TCRdb's copy holds only in-frame clones and misses some; the assay was immunoSEQ multiplex PCR. This sample has roughly 70,000 clones, with 70% to 90% found just once. The sequences come from CD4+ or CD8+ T cells sorted from blood, collected in a trial of the OX40 agonist ivuxolimab. The receptors originated from an adult with an advanced solid tumor such as melanoma, head and neck, liver or kidney cancer.

V gene TRBV21-1 combines with J gene TRBJ2-1; no check of the table's D call, TRBD1, against the DNA was made. TRBV21-1 is given as a pseudogene. CDR3 length: 13 amino acids. The CDR3 DNA follows: TGTGCCAGCAGCATCCCACAGGGAATGGAGCAGTTCTTC. Its protein is CASSIPQGMEQFF.

This rearrangement joins TRBV7-9 to TRBJ2-1; D ambiguous. V lost 10 bases, J lost 10 bases, and 17 bases lay in between. This CDR3 comprises 12 residues. Germline loops: CDR1 SEHNR, CDR2 FQNEAQ (reference sequence). For the CDR3, the DNA is TGTGCCACCCCGGGCCCTGGCGAAGAGCAGTTCTTC. This codes for CATPGPGEEQFF.

This chain links TRBV11-2 with TRBJ1-1; maybe TRBD1 (6 bases). This CDR3 has 14 residues. CDR1 is SGHAT and CDR2 is FQNNGV in the germline V gene. V lost 4 bases, J lost 1 base, and 10 bases lay in between. CDR3 sequence reads: CASSSQGSNTEAFF. CDR3 coding DNA: TGTGCCAGCAGCTCACAGGGATCGAACACTGAAGCTTTCTTT.

The chain links TRBV7-2 to TRBJ2-7, with 8 nucleotides matching TRBD2. V shed 4 bases, J shed 5 bases, and the junction held 13 bases outside the gene matches. The germline V gene has CDR1 SGHTA and CDR2 FQGNSA. The CDR3 sequence is 16 residues long. Here the CDR3 DNA reads TGTGCCAGCAGCTCGACACCCGGGACTAGGGGCGACGAGCAGTACTTC. Its protein product is CASSSTPGTRGDEQYF. The entire variable domain, with the rest obtained from reference TRBV7-2 and TRBJ2-7, is as follows: GAGVSQSPSNKVTEKGKDVELRCDPISGHTALYWYRQSLGQGLEFLIYFQGNSAPDKSGLPSDRFSAERTGGSVSTLTIQRTQQEDSAVYLCASSSTPGTRGDEQYFGPGTRLTVT.

The chain joins TRBV11-2 to TRBJ2-3; D may be TRBD2 (7 bases). CDR1 SGHAT and CDR2 FQNNGV come from the germline V gene. This CDR3 spans 15 amino acids. Trimming stripped 5 bases from V and 6 bases from J, with 18 bases between. The DNA for the CDR3 is TGTGCCAGCAGCCCCCTGGGGGCGGGAGATGATACGCAGTATTTT. Its translation is CASSPLGAGDDTQYF.

The chain links TRBV9 to TRBJ2-1; tentative D call: TRBD2 (5 bases). Trimming removed 1 base from V and 3 bases from J, with 8 bases in between. This CDR3 has 14 residues. Germline V gives CDR1 SGDLS, CDR2 YYNGEE. CDR3 protein: CASSVSGSYNEQFF. CDR3 nucleotide sequence: TGTGCCAGCAGCGTAAGTGGGAGCTACAATGAGCAGTTCTTC.

J is TRBJ1-1 and V is TRBV7-8; 8 bases match TRBD1. The V segment lost 5 bases and the J segment 3 bases; nucleotides outside the gene matches: 2. Germline V CDR1 and CDR2: SGHVS, FQNEAQ. The CDR3 has 13 amino acids. CDR3 sequence (DNA): TGTGCCAGCAGCCAGACAGGGGACACTGAAGCTTTCTTT. Protein: CASSQTGDTEAFF.

The gene calls are TRBV27 and TRBJ2-7; TRBD2 is a possible D gene (7 bases). Per germline, CDR1 MNHEY and CDR2 SMNVEV (reference sequence). The CDR3 spans 17 residues. V was cut by 2 bases and J by 1 base, with 18 bases left in between. The CDR3 loop is CASSLGAGRGESYEQYF. DNA of the CDR3: TGTGCCAGCAGTTTAGGGGCGGGGAGGGGGGAATCCTACGAGCAGTACTTC.

This chain joins TRBV27 and TRBJ1-6; D gene uncertain. The germline V and J ends were trimmed by 6 bases and 1 base, with 19 bases remaining between them. CDR1 MNHEY and CDR2 SMNVEV come from the germline V gene (reference sequence). CDR3 size: 18 residues. The CDR3 sequence is CASRRHRGTESYNSPLHF. In DNA form, the CDR3 reads TGTGCCAGCAGGAGGCATCGCGGAACCGAGTCCTATAATTCACCCCTCCACTTT.

The genes are TRBV10-3 and TRBJ1-1; D might be TRBD1 (5 bases). Per germline, CDR1 ENHRY and CDR2 SYGVKD. This CDR3 region has 14 residues. V dropped 5 bases and J dropped 1 base, with 11 bases sitting between them. The CDR3 region is CAISLDRANTEAFF. The CDR3 DNA follows: TGTGCCATCAGTCTAGACAGAGCGAACACTGAAGCTTTCTTT.

V gene TRBV11-2 combines with J gene TRBJ2-7, with D perhaps matching TRBD1 (5 bases). Germline-derived CDR1 and CDR2 are SGHAT and FQNNGV. With 5 bases removed from V and 6 bases from J, the gap between germline ends came to 14 bases. The CDR3 spans 13 residues. The CDR3 is CASSSSGSGEQYF. In nucleotides, the CDR3 is TGTGCCAGCAGCAGCTCAGGGTCTGGCGAGCAGTACTTC.

V and J are TRBV7-9 and TRBJ1-5; D call uncertain. V was trimmed by 1 base and J by 6 bases, leaving 7 bases between them. CDR3 size: 13 residues. Germline V gene lookup returns CDR1 SEHNR and CDR2 FQNEAQ (reference sequence). CDR3 DNA: TGTGCCAGCAGCTTAGATATGGGTCAGCCCCAGCATTTT. Amino acids: CASSLDMGQPQHF.

Only one count was recorded for this clone. The rearrangement joins TRBV19 to TRBJ1-4; D uncertain. The germline V and J ends were trimmed by 7 bases and 6 bases, with 9 bases remaining between them. Germline values: CDR1 LNHDA, CDR2 SQIVND (reference sequence). This CDR3 contains 12 residues. CDR3 region: CASKGFHEKLFF. In DNA form, the CDR3 reads TGTGCCAGTAAGGGATTTCATGAAAAACTGTTTTTT.

The V call is TRBV9, the J call TRBJ2-2; D is unclear. V shed 0 bases and J shed 4 bases, with 10 bases lying between them. The CDR3 sequence is 15 residues long. Germline V gives CDR1 SGDLS, CDR2 YYNGEE. The CDR3 is CASSVDRTLTGELFF. CDR3 in DNA: TGTGCCAGCAGCGTAGATCGGACGCTCACCGGGGAGCTGTTTTTT.

Only a few counts were recorded for this clone. This chain links TRBV25-1 with TRBJ1-1; D unresolved. V lost 6 bases and J lost 0, with 8 bases in between. This CDR3 spans 13 amino acids. The germline CDR1 and CDR2 sequences are MGHDK and SYGVNS. CDR3 amino acids: CASSRNMNTEAFF. CDR3 bases: TGTGCCAGCAGCCGGAACATGAACACTGAAGCTTTCTTT. Based on the CDR3 plus reference TRBV25-1 and TRBJ1-1, the full variable domain is EADIYQTPRYLVIGTGKKITLECSQTMGHDKMYWYQQDPGMELHLIHYSYGVNSTEKGDLSSESTVSRIRTEHFPLTLESARPSHTSQYLCASSRNMNTEAFFGQGTRLTVV.

The V and J genes are TRBV5-1 and TRBJ2-3, with D hard to call. V gave up 0 bases and J gave up 1 base, with 6 bases separating them. The CDR3 has 14 residues. Looked up from germline, CDR1 is SGHRS and CDR2 is YFSETQ. The CDR3 coding sequence is TGCGCCAGCAGCTTGGAGCAGGGCACAGATACGCAGTATTTT. Translating it yields CASSLEQGTDTQYF.

The chain carries TRBV2 and TRBJ2-2, with 9 nucleotides matching TRBD1. Germline trimming cut 4 bases from V and 7 bases from J; bases unmatched to any gene: 7. There are 15 residues in the CDR3. Germline values: CDR1 SNHLY, CDR2 FYNNEI. CDR3 sequence (DNA): TGTGCCAGCAGTGCCCGACAGGGGGGAATCGGGGAGCTGTTTTTT. This gives the protein CASSARQGGIGELFF.

The DNA for the CDR3 is TGCGCCAGCAGCTTGCGGCGGGTCCAAGAGACCCAGTACTTC. Encoded protein: CASSLRRVQETQYF. This chain links TRBV5-1 with TRBJ2-5; D is perhaps TRBD2 (5 bases). This CDR3 is built from 14 residues. V lost 1 base to trimming and J lost 1 base, with 8 bases between them. The germline V gene has CDR1 SGHRS and CDR2 YFSETQ.

The gene calls are TRBV18 and TRBJ1-1, with 8 bases that match TRBD1. This CDR3 spans 15 amino acids. The V gene end was trimmed by 0 bases and the J gene end by 3 bases; junction bases not matched to a gene: 3. CDR1 is KGHSH and CDR2 is LQKENI in the germline V gene. CDR3 sequence reads: CASSPPTGGDTEAFF. Written as DNA, the CDR3 is TGTGCCAGCTCACCACCTACAGGGGGAGACACTGAAGCTTTCTTT.